Listed below are T cell receptor beta chains from one sample, sequenced in a study of cytomegalovirus exposure and HLA in healthy donors. Method: immunoSEQ multiplex PCR; TCRdb's copy keeps in-frame clones and lacks some. The sample records about 170,000 clones, 76% being singletons. Sequencing was carried out using PBMCs. Source of these receptors: a female donor in good health and CMV-seronegative. Both conserved end residues are part of each CDR3. The D gene is left open where the match is weak. Size is omitted from some rows. Given values are once, few, many or a class for expanded clones.

D gene,clone size,V gene,J gene,CDR3 DNA,CDR3 protein
NA,many,TRBV6-5,TRBJ1-2,TGTGCCAGCACCAACCCAGGGTCGACGGTTGGCTACACCTTC,CASTNPGSTVGYTF
NA,NA,TRBV4-3,TRBJ1-6,TGCGCCAGCAGCCAGCTAGGACAGACATATAATTCACCCCTCCACTTT,CASSQLGQTYNSPLHF
TRBD1,NA,TRBV28,TRBJ2-7,TGTGCCAGCAGTTTGGGACAGGGTGAAAGCTACGAGCAGTACTTC,CASSLGQGESYEQYF
NA,NA,TRBV28,TRBJ1-2,TGTGCCAGCAGTGAGGGAGACTATGGCTACACCTTC,CASSEGDYGYTF
NA,once,TRBV21-1,TRBJ2-7,TGTGCTTGCGGAGACAGTTCCTACGAGCAGTACTTC,CACGDSSYEQYF
NA,NA,TRBV11-1,TRBJ2-6,TGTGCCAGCAGCCGCTGGGCCAGCTCTGGGGCCAACGTCCTGACTTTC,CASSRWASSGANVLTF
TRBD1,once,TRBV6-1,TRBJ1-1,TGTGCCAGCAGGTGGGACAGGGGGCCTGCCACTGAAGCTTTCTTT,CASRWDRGPATEAFF
TRBD1,NA,TRBV27,TRBJ1-1,TGTGCCAGCAGCCACGACAGGGGGCTCGTGGACACTGAAGCTTTCTTT,CASSHDRGLVDTEAFF
NA,few,TRBV15,TRBJ1-6,TGTGCCACCAGCAGAGATTACGGGAATTCACCCCTCCACTTT,CATSRDYGNSPLHF
TRBD2,NA,TRBV9,TRBJ2-2,TGTGCCAGCAGCGTACGAGCTAGCGGGGGGAGTTTTTCGATGGTCGGGGAGCTGTTTTTT,CASSVRASGGSFSMVGELFF
NA,NA,TRBV30,TRBJ1-6,TGTGCCTGGAGTTCCGGACTTTCCGATTCACCCCTCCACTTT,CAWSSGLSDSPLHF
TRBD1,NA,TRBV28,TRBJ2-7,TGTGCCAGCAGTGCGCCGGGACAGGGTACCTACGAGCAGTACTTC,CASSAPGQGTYEQYF
NA,NA,TRBV29-1,TRBJ2-3,TGCAGCGTTGAAGAAGCGGAGCCAGGCCAGTATTTT,CSVEEAEPGQYF
TRBD1,NA,TRBV4-3,TRBJ2-1,TGCGCCAGCAGCCAAGTCCACAGGGGGGTCCTCGATGAGCAGTTCTTC,CASSQVHRGVLDEQFF
TRBD2,few,TRBV19,TRBJ2-1,TGTGCCAGTAGCCTATCCGGGACTAGCGGGATAGGGTGGTACAATGAGCAGTTCTTC,CASSLSGTSGIGWYNEQFF
NA,NA,TRBV27,TRBJ1-6,TGTGCCAGCAGTTTATCGTTTTCGCAGGGAAGTTCCTATAATTCACCCCTCCACTTT,CASSLSFSQGSSYNSPLHF
TRBD1,NA,TRBV5-1,TRBJ1-3,TGCGCCAGCAGCGTACCAACAGGGGTTAATGGAAACACCATATATTTT,CASSVPTGVNGNTIYF
NA,NA,TRBV10-3,TRBJ1-3,TGTGCCATCAGTGTCGGTCGAAACACCATATATTTT,CAISVGRNTIYF
NA,NA,TRBV7-9,TRBJ2-7,TGTGCCAGCAGCTTACGCGGGGAGCAGTACTTC,CASSLRGEQYF
TRBD2,NA,TRBV4-3,TRBJ2-3,TGCGCCAGCAGCCCTAGCGGGTTCACAGATACGCAGTATTTT,CASSPSGFTDTQYF
NA,NA,TRBV7-9,TRBJ1-2,TGTGCCAGCAGCTCGGCCCCCGGCGGAGTCGATGGCTACACCTTC,CASSSAPGGVDGYTF
NA,NA,TRBV4-3,TRBJ2-5,TGCGCCAGCAGCCACACCGGGACAAAGTACCAAGAGACCCAGTACTTC,CASSHTGTKYQETQYF
NA,NA,TRBV2,TRBJ2-3,TGTGCCAGCAGTAGCGGTAGCACAGATACGCAGTATTTT,CASSSGSTDTQYF
TRBD1,NA,TRBV19,TRBJ1-1,TGTGCCAGTAGTATAGGGTTGGGCAGGGGGCGAGGATTAGCTTTCTTT,CASSIGLGRGRGLAFF
TRBD2,once,TRBV2,TRBJ2-3,TGTGCCACCTCGACTAGCGGGAGGGGAGGCACAGATACGCAGTATTTT,CATSTSGRGGTDTQYF
NA,NA,TRBV28,TRBJ2-3,TGTGCCAGCAGTCTAGGGAGTCGGGATACGCAGTATTTT,CASSLGSRDTQYF
NA,few,TRBV5-6,TRBJ1-5,TGTGCCAGCAGCTTGACAGGTCCCTATCAGCCCCAGCATTTT,CASSLTGPYQPQHF
NA,once,TRBV29-1,TRBJ2-1,TGCAGCGCCCGGCGGGGCGAGCAGTTCTTC,CSARRGEQFF
TRBD2,NA,TRBV5-4,TRBJ2-7,TGTGCCAGCATTCCGAGAGGAGGGAGGGTCGACGAGCAGTACTTC,CASIPRGGRVDEQYF
TRBD2,NA,TRBV7-2,TRBJ2-7,TGTGCCAGCAGCTGGGGACTAGCGGGGGGGCCGCGCGAGCAGTACTTC,CASSWGLAGGPREQYF
NA,NA,TRBV6-5,TRBJ1-2,TGTGCCAGCAGCCCCGGGGGAGGGGGGAGTGGCTACACCTTC,CASSPGGGGSGYTF
NA,NA,TRBV28,TRBJ2-3,TGTGCCAGCAGTTTCACTACAGATACGCAGTATTTT,CASSFTTDTQYF
NA,few,TRBV27,TRBJ2-3,TGTGCCAGCAGTTTTAACAGGGCTACAGATACGCAGTATTTT,CASSFNRATDTQYF
NA,once,TRBV6-5,TRBJ2-2,TGTGCCAGCAGTTTACTCCGAGACACCGGGGAGCTGTTTTTT,CASSLLRDTGELFF
NA,NA,TRBV15,TRBJ2-4,TGTGCCACCAGCATTGTTCAGGGAACCGAAGCCAAAAACATTCAGTACTTC,CATSIVQGTEAKNIQYF